Listed below are T cell receptor beta chains from one sample, sequenced in a study of OX40 agonist ivuxolimab in advanced cancers. Generated by immunoSEQ multiplex PCR, the TCRdb table keeps only in-frame clones and is missing some. Of under 85,000 clones listed, approximately 93% were seen once; the top ten hold less than 7%. Here the sequenced sample was CD4+ or CD8+ T cells sorted from blood, taken in a trial of the OX40 agonist ivuxolimab. Receptor source: an adult with an advanced solid tumor such as melanoma, head and neck, liver or kidney cancer. CDR3s include the opening cysteine and the closing phenylalanine or tryptophan. The order of the fields is J gene, V gene, CDR3 length, CDR3 protein.

TRBJ2-1	TRBV27	13	CASSLSAIGEQFF
TRBJ1-6	TRBV30	16	CAWSEGPDYYNSPLHF
TRBJ2-5	TRBV9	15	CASSLFLREIETQYF
TRBJ2-7	TRBV5-6	15	CASSLDGTSGYEQYF
TRBJ2-1	TRBV10-3	11	CAISESSEQFF
TRBJ1-2	TRBV27	13	CASKDSSGYGYTF
TRBJ2-3	TRBV27	13	CASSWGAADTQYF
TRBJ1-4	TRBV19	17	CASSIAPTIGQNEKLFF
TRBJ1-2	TRBV5-4	11	CASSLADGYTF
TRBJ1-3	TRBV29-1	10	CSVVGDTIYF
TRBJ2-1	TRBV2	14	CASSEGTGGYEQFF
TRBJ2-1	TRBV27	12	CASSPMFPEQFF
TRBJ1-1	TRBV19	14	CASKGDGRNTEAFF
TRBJ1-5	TRBV30	15	CAWSSTEYSNQPQHF
TRBJ1-1	TRBV19	13	CASSQGPNTEAFF
TRBJ2-1	TRBV10-1	14	CASSDSGLVNEQFF
TRBJ1-1	TRBV4-1	15	CASSQGRPTGTEAFF
TRBJ1-2	TRBV7-9	11	CASSLYDGYTF
TRBJ2-1	TRBV5-1	18	CASSTGTGGIGSYNEQFF
TRBJ1-2	TRBV6-1	15	CASSEASGGSYGYTF
TRBJ2-7	TRBV6-1	11	CASSVSYEQYF
TRBJ2-1	TRBV6-5	16	CASSYLTGHPGNEQFF
TRBJ2-5	TRBV27	13	CASSPEFRETQYF
TRBJ2-7	TRBV6-5	15	CASSPSGGDTYEQYF
TRBJ2-1	TRBV15	15	CATSSPDWSRDEQFF